These 32 T cell receptor beta chains originate from one sample sequenced in a study of CD8+CD57+ T cells in acquired aplastic anemia. TCR beta VDJ and CDR3 profiling used genomic DNA as template. TCRdb reprocessed the reads with MiXCR, giving one entry per CDR3 protein. The sample records 200,000 or so distinct CDR3 sequences, around 49% being singletons. Patients included in sequencing had previously demonstrated CD8+CD57+ cell expansion by flow cytometry. The sample comprised sorted CD4+, CD8+, or CD8+CD57+ T cells (not recorded which) from PBMCs. Receptors originate from a human donor with aplastic anemia.

For this clonotype: A junction end diverges from the germline sequence, so it may reflect a read error. The chain couples TRBV7-2 to TRBJ2-2; tentatively, D is TRBD2 (5 bases). The CDR3 covers 14 residues. Germline V gene data show CDR1 as SGHTA and CDR2 as FQGNSA. CDR3 sequence (DNA): TGTGCCAGCAGCTCCAGCTCGGGCACCGGGGAGCTGTCTTGG. Translating gives CASSSSSGTGELSW.

On this clonotype: Compared with germline, one end of the junction differs, possibly owing to a read error. The genes are TRBV5-1 and TRBJ2-7; 11 bases agree with TRBD1. The CDR3 consists of 15 residues. The germline V gene encodes CDR1 SGHRS and CDR2 YFSETQ. In DNA form, the CDR3 reads TGTGCCAGCAGCCAAGACGGGACAGGGGGTTACGAGCAGTACTTC. It codes for CASSQDGTGGYEQYF.

A few counts support this clonotype. The V gene is TRBV24-1, the J gene TRBJ1-5, with 7 bases fitting TRBD1. The J segment lost 3 bases and the V segment lost 3 bases, leaving 4 bases of the junction unmatched. The CDR3 has 15 residues. Germline CDR1 KGHDR, CDR2 SFDVKD. The CDR3 spells CATSDTTGANQPQHF. CDR3 nucleotides: TGTGCCACCAGTGATACTACAGGGGCCAATCAGCCCCAGCATTTT.

This sequence joins TRBV9 and TRBJ2-7, with TRBD1 identical over 8 bases. V was clipped by 5 bases and J by 1 base; unmatched bases: 5. Germline assignment: CDR1 SGDLS and CDR2 YYNGEE. This CDR3 comprises 14 residues. The CDR3 bases are TGTGCCAGCAGGTCAGGGGGCAATTCCTACGAGCAGTACTTC. As protein: CASRSGGNSYEQYF. The variable domain in full, completed from reference TRBV9 and TRBJ2-7, reads DSGVTQTPKHLITATGQRVTLRCSPRSGDLSVYWYQQSLDQGLQFLIQYYNGEERAKGNILERFSAQQFPDLHSELNLSSLELGDSALYFCASRSGGNSYEQYFGPGTRLTVT.

In its sample, this clonotype was seen a few times. The CDR3 is CASSVTGPSNEQFF. For the CDR3, the DNA is TGCGCCAGCAGCGTAACCGGACCATCCAATGAGCAGTTCTTC. This chain uses TRBV5-1 with TRBJ2-1; the D is unclear. The CDR3 loop spans 14 amino acids. Germline V gene data show CDR1 as SGHRS and CDR2 as YFSETQ. With 4 bases removed from V and 6 bases from J, the gap between germline ends came to 14 bases.

Points on this clonotype: A much larger clone sits a single nucleotide away, making a read error possible. The V gene is TRBV2, the J gene TRBJ2-1; D is possibly TRBD2 (7 bases). Trimming removed 3 bases from V and 3 bases from J, with 12 bases in between. The CDR3 totals 15 residues. The germline gives CDR1 SNHLY, CDR2 FYNNEI. The CDR3, as DNA: TGTGCCAGCAGTGAGGGAGGGGGAGACTACAATGAGCAGTTCTTC. It is translated as CASSEGGGDYNEQFF.

This clonotype has a count of ten or more. CDR3: CASSFRVDQPQHF. Here the CDR3 DNA reads TGCGCCAGCAGTTTTCGGGTTGATCAGCCCCAGCATTTT. This sequence joins TRBV10-2 and TRBJ1-5; D gene uncertain. This CDR3 spans 13 amino acids. Deletions cut 5 bases from V and 5 bases from J, with 10 bases between. Germline V gene data show CDR1 as WSHSY and CDR2 as SAAADI.

This chain links TRBV7-2 with TRBJ1-1; 10 bases map to TRBD1. The CDR3 length is 13 residues. With 5 bases clipped from V and 10 bases from J, the junction kept 7 bases outside the gene matches. Germline V CDR1 and CDR2: SGHTA, FQGNSA. CDR3 nucleotide sequence: TGTGCCAGCAGCCCACGGGACAGGGGTCTAGCTTTCTTT. Its translation: CASSPRDRGLAFF.

CDR3 sequence: CASSLTGTFGEELFF. As DNA, the CDR3 is TGCGCCAGCAGCTTAACAGGAACTTTCGGGGAAGAACTGTTTTTT. J is TRBJ1-4 and V is TRBV5-1; tentative D call: TRBD1 (5 bases). This CDR3 is built from 15 residues. V was clipped by 2 bases and J by 12 bases, with 20 bases between them. The V gene's germline CDR1 is SGHRS and CDR2 YFSETQ.

As concerns this clonotype: The CDR3 ends on some other residue instead of the conserved phenylalanine or tryptophan, so this is likely a read error. The CDR3 protein is CASSEAGAIYNEQFL. CDR3 DNA: TGTGCCAGCAGTGAGGCGGGGGCGATCTACAATGAGCAGTTCCTC. This chain joins TRBV2 and TRBJ2-1, with a tentative D call TRBD2 (7 bases). Per the germline V gene, CDR1 is SNHLY and CDR2 is FYNNEI. This CDR3 region has 15 residues. Deletions cut 3 bases from V and 3 bases from J, with 12 bases between.

This clonotype has at least ten counts. J is TRBJ2-7 and V is TRBV4-1; 9 bases align to TRBD2. The CDR3 spans 18 residues. The V and J ends lost 1 base and 4 bases, in that order; junction bases with no gene match: 14. The germline gives CDR1 MGHRA, CDR2 YSYEKL. The CDR3 is CASSQGRLLAGSGYEQYF. In DNA form, the CDR3 reads TGCGCCAGCAGCCAAGGACGCCTACTAGCGGGCAGCGGGTACGAGCAGTACTTC.

This clonotype was found many times. The junction departs from the called germline gene at one end, perhaps through a read error. V usage is TRBV5-1 and J usage is TRBJ2-2; 7 bases are shared with TRBD1. Germline V gives CDR1 SGHRS, CDR2 YFSETQ. This CDR3 contains 13 residues. The CDR3 nucleotides read TGTGCCAGCAGCCCCGACAGGGTTGGGGAGCTGTTTTTT. As protein: CASSPDRVGELFF.

This clonotype was counted many times. The rearrangement uses TRBV19 and TRBJ1-5, with 9 bases identical to TRBD1. J was trimmed by 3 bases and V by 3 bases; bases with no gene match: 6. The CDR3 covers 16 residues. CDR1 LNHDA and CDR2 SQIVND come from the germline V gene (reference sequence). CDR3 sequence reads: CASSITTGGSNQPQHF. CDR3 bases: TGTGCCAGTAGTATTACGACAGGGGGTTCCAATCAGCCCCAGCATTTT.

This clonotype has at least ten counts. The chain couples TRBV20-1 to TRBJ2-1; D unclear. CDR1 is DFQATT and CDR2 is SNEGSKA in the germline V gene (reference sequence). The length of the CDR3 is 13 residues. V lost 0 bases to trimming and J lost 6 bases, with 9 bases between them. The CDR3 reads CSAREWVGNEQFF. The CDR3 DNA reads as TGCAGTGCTAGAGAGTGGGTAGGCAATGAGCAGTTCTTC.

Points on this clonotype: A single base separates this from a much larger clone, so it may be a read error. The chain uses TRBV5-1 and TRBJ1-1; D not certain. The CDR3 sequence is 16 residues long. Germline V gene sequence: CDR1 SGHRS, CDR2 YFSETQ. Trimming took off 0 bases at V and 5 bases at J, with 17 bases between the two ends. The CDR3 sequence: CASSLDSSNELTEAFF. CDR3 bases: TGCGCCAGCAGCTTGGACAGTTCGAACGAGTTAACTGAAGCTTTCTTT.

V gene TRBV24-1 combines with J gene TRBJ2-3; D unresolved. Germline CDR1 KGHDR, CDR2 SFDVKD. Between the trimmed V and J ends, which lost 4 bases and 5 bases, there was a span of 12 bases. CDR3 length: 14 amino acids. The CDR3 nucleotides read TGTGCCACCAGTGACCTCGGGCCACGAGATACGCAGTATTTT. This encodes CATSDLGPRDTQYF.

As for this clonotype: Because the CDR3 is missing its conserved closing phenylalanine or tryptophan, this is likely a read error. The DNA is omitted, as the CDR3 cannot be located on it reliably, and the CDR3 follows TCRdb's listing. This chain links TRBV18 with TRBJ1-3. A total of 10 residues make up the CDR3, ends included. CDR1 and CDR2 from the germline V gene are KGHSH and LQKENI. The CDR3 protein is CASSPRSGPT.

This clonotype appeared a few times. Since a much larger clone is just one base distant, this may be a read error. The chain employs TRBV7-3 and TRBJ1-2, with D unclear. This CDR3 has 14 residues. Germline V gives CDR1 SGHTA, CDR2 FQGTGA. CDR3 nucleotides: TGTGCCAACAGCTTTGGAATTCCGGGCTATGGCTACACCTTC. It translates to CANSFGIPGYGYTF.

This clonotype was seen at least ten times. The gene calls are TRBV3-1 and TRBJ1-6, with 8 nucleotides matching TRBD1. Germline V lookup: CDR1 LGHDT, CDR2 YNNKEL (reference sequence). Trimming cost V 3 bases and J 10 bases; bases outside gene matches: 11. The CDR3 is 16 amino acids. Here the CDR3 reads CASSHPSGTGISPLHF. The CDR3 DNA is TGTGCCAGCAGCCATCCAAGCGGGACAGGAATATCACCCCTCCACTTT.

This clonotype was detected ten times or more. The rearrangement uses TRBV6-6 and TRBJ2-7; D tentatively reads TRBD1 or TRBD2 (5 bases each). The CDR3 is made up of 14 amino acids. V was pared by 6 bases and J by 9 bases, with 21 bases between. The germline gives CDR1 MNHNY, CDR2 SVGAGI (reference sequence). The CDR3 coding sequence is TGTGCCAGCAGCGATGGGACGGACCAAAGGGGGCAGTACTTC. Translation gives CASSDGTDQRGQYF.

This clonotype was seen many times. The chain carries TRBV3-1 and TRBJ1-2, with D unresolved. Germline loops: CDR1 LGHDT, CDR2 YNNKEL (reference sequence). This CDR3 spans 14 amino acids. V shed 7 bases and J shed 0 bases, with 12 bases lying between them. The CDR3 reads CASTPSSANYGYTF. CDR3 DNA: TGTGCCAGCACCCCATCATCCGCTAACTATGGCTACACCTTC.

There are many counts of this clonotype. This chain connects TRBV5-1 to TRBJ1-1; the D is unclear. The germline V gene encodes CDR1 SGHRS and CDR2 YFSETQ. With 0 bases removed from V and 0 bases from J, the gap between germline ends came to 15 bases. The CDR3 consists of 17 residues. The CDR3: CASSLVELGMVNTEAFF. CDR3 bases: TGCGCCAGCAGCTTGGTGGAGTTGGGGATGGTGAACACTGAAGCTTTCTTT.

This clonotype was picked up a small number of times. V usage is TRBV9 and J usage is TRBJ1-2, with 7 bases matching TRBD1. The CDR3 sequence is 14 residues long. Trimming at V came to 3 bases and at J to 4 bases, leaving 6 bases not matched to a gene. Germline V gives CDR1 SGDLS, CDR2 YYNGEE. CDR3 in amino acids: CASSGTTGSYGYTF. The CDR3 DNA reads as TGTGCCAGCAGCGGGACGACAGGGTCCTATGGCTACACCTTC.

The genes are TRBV20-1 and TRBJ1-3; unclear D gene. CDR1 and CDR2 from the germline V gene are DFQATT and SNEGSKA (reference sequence). This CDR3 is built from 12 residues. Trimming left V 5 bases short and J 8 bases short, with 13 bases between. CDR3 bases: TGCAGTGCTGGAGCTGGGCACGACACCATATATTTT. This gives the protein CSAGAGHDTIYF.

Only a few counts were recorded for this clonotype. V gene TRBV19 combines with J gene TRBJ2-7, with D perhaps TRBD1 (6 bases). From germline, CDR1 is LNHDA and CDR2 SQIVND (reference sequence). V was cut by 10 bases and J by 1 base, with 8 bases left in between. The CDR3 length is 11 residues. This CDR3 reads CATTGSYEQYF. CDR3 nucleotides: TGTGCCACTACAGGGTCCTACGAGCAGTACTTC.

This clonotype has a count of ten or more. The chain has TRBV19 and TRBJ2-3, with D unclear. The CDR3 runs to 13 residues. Germline V gene data show CDR1 as LNHDA and CDR2 as SQIVND (reference sequence). The V gene lost 0 bases and the J gene lost 9 bases, with 10 bases spanning the gap. The CDR3: CASSIDRYDTQYF. The DNA of the CDR3 is TGTGCCAGTAGTATAGATCGGTATGACACGCAGTATTTT.

J is TRBJ2-2 and V is TRBV28; possible D gene TRBD2, 5 bases. V shed 5 bases and J shed 7 bases, with 20 bases lying between them. The CDR3 length is 16 residues. Germline values: CDR1 MDHEN, CDR2 SYDVKM. The CDR3 region is CASSQGAGGHSGELFF. As DNA, the CDR3 is TGTGCCAGCAGTCAAGGCGCGGGCGGCCATAGCGGGGAGCTGTTTTTT.

The chain has TRBV12-3 or TRBV12-4 and TRBJ1-1, with TRBD1 as a possible D gene (5 bases). The V end lost 5 bases, the J end lost 2 bases, and 15 bases lay between the germline ends. CDR3 length equals 15 residues. The CDR3 DNA follows: TGTGCCAGCAGTCCCGGGGCAGGGTTTAACACTGAAGCTTTCTTT. This encodes CASSPGAGFNTEAFF.

This clonotype has a handful of counts. One base away lies a much larger clone, so this may be a sequencing read error. As the CDR3 is not closed by the conserved phenylalanine or tryptophan, this likely results from a read error. The rearrangement joins TRBV4-1 to TRBJ1-1; 7 bases are a match to TRBD1. CDR1 is MGHRA, CDR2 YSYEKL, per germline. Germline trimming cut 8 bases from V and 3 bases from J; bases unmatched to any gene: 12. The CDR3 runs to 15 residues. DNA for the CDR3: TGCGCCAGCGCAAGGGAGACAGGGTTGGACACTGAAGCTTTCTCT. Amino acids: CASARETGLDTEAFS.

The chain joins TRBV2 to TRBJ1-5; D perhaps matches TRBD1 (5 bases). Trimming took 1 base from V and 2 from J, leaving 12 bases between them. CDR3 size: 16 residues. Per the germline V gene, CDR1 is SNHLY and CDR2 is FYNNEI. The CDR3 nucleotides are TGTGCCAGCAGTGAAGTGGGGATGGGGGGCAATCAGCCCCAGCATTTT. Protein product: CASSEVGMGGNQPQHF.

The chain joins TRBV20-1 to TRBJ1-2; D not certain. V was clipped by 6 bases and J by 8 bases, with 31 bases between them. CDR1 and CDR2 (germline): DFQATT, SNEGSKA (reference sequence). The CDR3 is 17 amino acids. The DNA of the CDR3 is TGCAGTGCCAAGTCGACGTTGACGGCGAAGGGCATATGGGGCTACACCTTC. Translating it yields CSAKSTLTAKGIWGYTF.

In its sample, this clonotype was seen many times. The V call is TRBV5-1, the J call TRBJ2-1; TRBD2 matches 10 bases. The CDR3 runs 15 residues. In germline, CDR1 is SGHRS, CDR2 YFSETQ. The junction had 4 bases not matched to a gene; V was cut back by 0 bases and J by 7 bases. CDR3 sequence: CASSLASGGGNEQFF. The CDR3 nucleotides are TGCGCCAGCAGCTTGGCCAGCGGGGGGGGAAATGAGCAGTTCTTC. The whole variable domain, filled in from reference TRBV5-1 and TRBJ2-1, reads KAGVTQTPRYLIKTRGQQVTLSCSPISGHRSVSWYQQTPGQGLQFLFEYFSETQRNKGNFPGRFSGRQFSNSRSEMNVSTLELGDSALYLCASSLASGGGNEQFFGPGTRLTVL.